A selection of T cell receptor beta chains follows, all from one sample in a study of shared clonotypes between healthy human individuals. Sequencing was performed with immunoSEQ multiplex PCR; in TCRdb, only in-frame clones are kept and a portion is missing. Altogether millions of clones are present, 85% to 95% being singletons, with the ten largest covering over 0.12%. The sequenced material came from naive CD4+ T cells sorted from blood. The receptors come from a man aged 18 to 30 in good health. CDR3s include the opening cysteine and the closing phenylalanine or tryptophan. Each record gives: D gene, V gene, clone size, J gene, CDR3 DNA, CDR3 protein. The D gene is left open where the match is weak. Clone size is shown for a subset of rows, as once, few, many or a class of expanded clone.

>TRBD2|TRBV30|.|TRBJ2-2
TGTGCCTCCCGACTAGCGGGGTCTCCCGGGGAGCTGTTTTTT
CASRLAGSPGELFF
>.|TRBV27|.|TRBJ1-4
TGTGCCACCTCTCGAGGCCGGAATGAAAAACTGTTTTTT
CATSRGRNEKLFF
>TRBD1|TRBV7-6|.|TRBJ1-2
TGTGCCAGCAGCGAAAGGGACAGCCCTAACTATGGCTACACCTTC
CASSERDSPNYGYTF
>TRBD1|TRBV2|.|TRBJ1-5
TGTGCCAGCAGTGACACAGGGGGCGGTCAGCCCCAGCATTTT
CASSDTGGGQPQHF
>TRBD2|TRBV6-5|.|TRBJ2-7
TGTGCCAGCAGCACGGGGAGGGGTTTGAGCGAGCAGTACTTC
CASSTGRGLSEQYF
>.|TRBV7-2|once|TRBJ1-4
TGTGCCAGCAGCTTAATGATGGGGGTCGAAAAACTGTTTTTT
CASSLMMGVEKLFF
>TRBD2|TRBV10-2|once|TRBJ2-1
TGCGCCAGCAGTGGGCCGGGACTAGCGGGGGGGCCGAACAATGAGCAGTTCTTC
CASSGPGLAGGPNNEQFF
>.|TRBV29-1|few|TRBJ1-1
TGCAGCGTTGAATACGAGAGTCAGCGGGGCACTGAAGCTTTCTTT
CSVEYESQRGTEAFF
>TRBD1|TRBV7-9|.|TRBJ2-2
TGTGCCAGCAGCCCCCGGGACAGGGTCACCGGGGAGCTGTTTTTT
CASSPRDRVTGELFF
>.|TRBV19|.|TRBJ1-5
TGTGCCAGTAGTATTTTGGGGGGTAGCCAGCCCCAGCATTTT
CASSILGGSQPQHF
>.|TRBV2|once|TRBJ2-7
TGTGCCAGCAGTAGCCCCGGCGGGATCTCCCCCTACGAGCAGTACTTC
CASSSPGGISPYEQYF
>.|TRBV7-2|.|TRBJ1-4
TGTGCCAGCAGCTTCGGTGCAACTAATGAAAAACTGTTTTTT
CASSFGATNEKLFF
>.|TRBV7-8|.|TRBJ1-4
TGTGCCAGCAGCCTGCGTGGGGGGCTGACTGAAAAACTGTTTTTT
CASSLRGGLTEKLFF
>.|TRBV19|.|TRBJ2-1
TGTGCCAGTAAAGGACTCATCGGTTACAATGAGCAGTTCTTC
CASKGLIGYNEQFF
>.|TRBV6-6|once|TRBJ2-6
TGTGCCAGCAGCCCTGTGAACTCTGGGGCCAACGTCCTGACTTTC
CASSPVNSGANVLTF
>TRBD1|TRBV10-3|.|TRBJ1-2
TGTGCCATCAGAGGACAGGGGGCCGGCTATGGCTACACCTTC
CAIRGQGAGYGYTF
>.|TRBV5-4|.|TRBJ2-7
TGTGCCAGCAGCTTGAAGGGTAGCGGTCTAACCTACGAGCAGTACTTC
CASSLKGSGLTYEQYF
>.|TRBV6-1|.|TRBJ2-7
TGTGCCAGCCAAAGAACAACAGGCGAGTCCTACGAGCGGTACTTC
CASQRTTGESYERYF
>.|TRBV28|.|TRBJ1-1
TGTGCCAGCAGTTTCACGGGCGCAGGATTTCGGGGGAACACTGAAGCTTTCTTT
CASSFTGAGFRGNTEAFF
>.|TRBV11-2|.|TRBJ2-2
TGTGCCAGCAGCTTAATGTTCGGGGCAACCACCGGGGAGCTGTTTTTT
CASSLMFGATTGELFF
>TRBD2|TRBV7-2|.|TRBJ2-5
TGTGCCAGCAGCTTTCGGGGGAGGGCGGGGTCAGAGACCCAGTACTTC
CASSFRGRAGSETQYF
>.|TRBV9|.|TRBJ1-5
TGTGCCAGCAGCGGGGCAGAGATTAGCAATCAGCCCCAGCATTTT
CASSGAEISNQPQHF
>TRBD1|TRBV6-5|.|TRBJ1-5
TGTGCCAGCAGATCTACAGGGGGGAGCAATCAGCCCCAGCATTTT
CASRSTGGSNQPQHF
>.|TRBV11-2|.|TRBJ2-4
TGTGCCAGCAGCTTAGAAGTCTACGGTTTCAGCTTCAACATTCAGTACTTC
CASSLEVYGFSFNIQYF
>.|TRBV7-9|.|TRBJ2-7
TGTGCCAGCAGCTCCCAAAAGGGGGGGGTTCGCTACGAGCAGTACTTC
CASSSQKGGVRYEQYF
>TRBD2|TRBV9|.|TRBJ2-5
TGTGCCAGCAGCTTGCGGGGGAACCAAGAGACCCAGTACTTC
CASSLRGNQETQYF
>.|TRBV6-6|.|TRBJ1-5
TGTGCCAGCAGTTACTCGGGAGTCAATCAGCCCCAGCATTTT
CASSYSGVNQPQHF
>.|TRBV7-7|.|TRBJ2-5
TGTGCTAGCAGCTTACTGGGGGAGACCCAGTACTTC
CASSLLGETQYF
>TRBD2|TRBV19|.|TRBJ2-1
TGTGCCAATAGCTGGAGCGGGGGGCAAAGCTCCTACAATGAGCAGTTCTTC
CANSWSGGQSSYNEQFF
>.|TRBV18|.|TRBJ1-3
TGTGCCAGCTCACCACCGACGGTCGGTTCGTCCGGAAACACCATATATTTT
CASSPPTVGSSGNTIYF
>TRBD1|TRBV28|once|TRBJ2-6
TGTGCCAGCAGTTACACCGGGACAGGGACGTCTGGGGCCAACGTCCTGACTTTC
CASSYTGTGTSGANVLTF
>TRBD1|TRBV12-5|.|TRBJ2-2
TGTGCTAGTGGTTTGCCTAGGGGGCGGCTGTTTTTT
CASGLPRGRLFF
>.|TRBV5-1|.|TRBJ1-1
TGCGCCAGCAGTAGGGTGGGGTCGAACACTGAAGCTTTCTTT
CASSRVGSNTEAFF
>.|TRBV28|few|TRBJ1-1
TGTGCCAGCAGTTGGGTGTTCGGACCTTGTGTCTTT
CASSWVFGPCVF
>.|TRBV5-6|.|TRBJ2-1
TGTGCCAGCAGCTCCAGGGTGAGCTCCTACAATGAGCAGTTCTTC
CASSSRVSSYNEQFF
>TRBD1|TRBV5-1|.|TRBJ2-2
TGCGCCAGCAGCTTGAGACAGGGGGCCACCGGGGAGCTGTTTTTT
CASSLRQGATGELFF
>TRBD2|TRBV5-1|.|TRBJ2-3
TGCGCCAGCAGCTTAGGCCTAGCGGGAGCCAGAGAGCAGTATTTT
CASSLGLAGAREQYF
>TRBD1|TRBV7-2|.|TRBJ1-5
TGTGCCAGCAGCCGAATCCCAGGGGGCCCCCAGCATTTT
CASSRIPGGPQHF
>.|TRBV19|.|TRBJ1-6
TGTGCCAGTAGTACCCCGGACGGACTCGCTTCACCCCTCCACTTT
CASSTPDGLASPLHF
>TRBD1|TRBV28|.|TRBJ1-5
TGTGCCAGCAGCCCGACAGGGGGCATTGATCAGCCCCAGCATTTT
CASSPTGGIDQPQHF
>.|TRBV10-3|.|TRBJ1-1
TGTGCCATCAGTGGCACAGGTTTGCCGACTGAAGCTTTCTTT
CAISGTGLPTEAFF
>TRBD2|TRBV27|once|TRBJ2-3
TGTGCCAGCACCCTGGTGGGAGGGATTACAGATACGCAGTATTTT
CASTLVGGITDTQYF
>TRBD1|TRBV6-6|.|TRBJ1-1
TGTGCCAGCAGTACCCGACAGGGGGGTGCGACTGAAGCTTTCTTT
CASSTRQGGATEAFF
>.|TRBV6-1|.|TRBJ1-5
TGTGCCAGCAGTTTATACAGGGATCAGCCCCAGCATTTT
CASSLYRDQPQHF
>.|TRBV7-2|.|TRBJ2-7
TGTGCCAGCAGCTTAGTCCAGGACTCGGGCTACGAGCAGTACTTC
CASSLVQDSGYEQYF
>.|TRBV2|.|TRBJ2-1
TGTGCCAGCAGCAGGGCTAGTTCCTACAATGAGCAGTTCTTC
CASSRASSYNEQFF
>.|TRBV5-1|few|TRBJ1-1
TGCGCCAGCAGCTTGGCCAATAGGAACACTGAAGCTTTCTTT
CASSLANRNTEAFF
>TRBD2|TRBV2|.|TRBJ2-7
TGTGCCAGCAGGCCGGGACCCCCACTAGCGGGAGAGAAGGAGCAGTACTTC
CASRPGPPLAGEKEQYF
>.|TRBV2|.|TRBJ1-3
TGTGCCCGGAGAGGGGGGGAGGCGAACACCATATATTTT
CARRGGEANTIYF
>TRBD1|TRBV6-1|.|TRBJ1-6
TGTGCCGCCAGGGGGGGCACTTATAATTCACCCCTCCACTTT
CAARGGTYNSPLHF
>TRBD1|TRBV30|.|TRBJ1-6
TGTGCCTGGAGTCAACAGGGGAAACCTCCCCTCCACTTT
CAWSQQGKPPLHF
>TRBD2|TRBV19|.|TRBJ2-1
TGTGCCAGTAGTATCTTGTCTAGCGGGAGCCTGGGGTATGAGCAGTTCTTC
CASSILSSGSLGYEQFF
>.|TRBV7-9|.|TRBJ1-1
TGTGCCAGCAGCTTAGCGGGTCTTAGGCAGGGAGGAACTGAAGCTTTCTTT
CASSLAGLRQGGTEAFF
>.|TRBV29-1|.|TRBJ1-1
TGCAGCGTTGAAGATCCCGTGGGCAGAACTGAAGCTTTCTTT
CSVEDPVGRTEAFF
>TRBD2|TRBV4-1|.|TRBJ2-1
TGCGCCAGCAGCCGGACCGGGACTAGCGGTGACAATGAGCAGTTCTTC
CASSRTGTSGDNEQFF
>TRBD1|TRBV11-2|.|TRBJ1-2
TGTGCCAGCAGCTTAGGAACCCTCAGGACAGGCGGTTCTAACTATGGCTACACCTTC
CASSLGTLRTGGSNYGYTF
>.|TRBV7-6|.|TRBJ2-1
TGTGCCAGCAGCTTCCAGGCAGGGACCGAAGAGCAGTTCTTC
CASSFQAGTEEQFF